This record concerns one TCR beta chain sequence. This clone occurred a few times. Its antigen is not yet known. No base qualities exist here, and no much larger clone lies one base off it. CDR1 and CDR2 were assigned from the germline V gene (reference sequence) as LNHDA and SQIVND. The CDR3 runs 14 residues from the cysteine to the phenylalanine. The only DNA kept is the CDR3, 42 bases in frame from the first base. Deletion took 7 bases off V and 0 bases off J, with a span of 10 bases between the germline ends. The collaborating institutions used their own protocols to collect whole blood in K2EDTA tubes. For TCRbeta analysis, collaborators shipped samples in one of three forms: frozen whole blood, isolated PBMCs, or DNA extracted from either of those sample types. TCRbeta CDR3 regions were amplified from genomic DNA using the immunoSEQ Assay, a bias-controlled multiplex PCR. Processing in the source paper ran as follows. Within the assay, amplification of reference gene primers was used to estimate how many nucleated cells each sample contained. To quantify the absolute abundance of each unique TCRbeta CDR3 rearrangement, sequence reads were collapsed and filtered. For each sample, productive Simpson clonality was calculated as the square root of Simpson's diversity index across productive rearrangements. TCRdb took over this immuneACCESS table, retaining in-frame rearrangements with V and J assigned. Such tables are incomplete; in checked studies, under half of the missing clones stem from an unresolved V gene, and the remainder is unexplained. The DNA was the basis for D and trimming; V, J and clone size are from that table. This sample has about 160,000 clones in its table, and approximately 80% of those were observed once. Jointly, the top ten make up roughly a tenth of the sample.

The data were taken from a study of blood T cell repertoires in COVID-19 (dated by TCRdb to the early 2020s). Regarding the research as a whole: Collaborator samples came from the United States, Italy and Spain and covered acute and convalescent phases of COVID-19. The material from the prospective study consisted of cDNA or gDNA derived from T cells, B-cell-depleted T cells, or PBMCs. Nearly every sample came with metadata listing a de-identified subject ID, COVID-19 status, age in years and sex. Where available, HLA class I and class II types were taken from metadata supplied by the sample provider and were not determined by assay-based typing. Samples were obtained from the ongoing ImmuneRACE study (first 160 participants) and from 950 to 1,500 subjects provided by 6 global collaborators. A freely available public database, intended as a resource for researchers studying the immune response to SARS-CoV-2, is where the repertoires were released. The dataset comprised deeply sampled blood TCRbeta repertoires from subjects exposed to, actively infected with, or recovered from COVID-19.

Overall results and qualifications from the work: The quantity of clinical and demographic metadata differed by source and by participant and was supplied without curation.

Recombination connected TRBV19 to TRBJ1-3; no D gene is confidently identified. The TCR was taken from a human donor in a cohort sampled during active COVID-19. The sample was peripheral blood. The DNA sequence is given as TGTGCCAGTACGGTTAGGAGCTCTGGAAACACCATATATTTT. This yields the protein CASTVRSSGNTIYF.